This T cell receptor beta chain was identified during a study of CD4 T cells in relation to SARS-CoV-2 and coronaviruses. Study-wide results and limits: The assay detects memory recall responses, not culture-primed primary responses. Approximately 65% of donors had memory CD4+ clonotypes crossrecognizing SARS-CoV-2 and common cold coronavirus spike.

Unexposed donor CD4+ T cells date from about 2011-2019, before the COVID-19 pandemic. CD4 enrichment then naive enrichment separated naive from memory CD4+ cells. Germline V gene lookup returns CDR1 SGHRS and CDR2 YFSETQ. CDR3 length: 15 amino acids. V was shortened by 4 bases and J by 6 bases, with 20 bases between the two germline ends. Uncultured naive and memory CD4+ T cells supplied DNA for deep TCR-beta sequencing. TCRdb's table, derived via immunoSEQ multiplex PCR, lists solely in-frame clones and lacks some. The sample carries some 65,000 clones, 87% recorded once. Comment on this clone: Its antigen is as yet unknown.

Material for sequencing was memory CD4+ T cells from PBMCs. The V gene is TRBV5-1, the J gene TRBJ2-7, with a weak D call TRBD1 (6 bases). The TCR sequence derives from a human donor in good health. Here the CDR3 DNA reads TGCGCCAGCAGCGCAAAGGGACACTCCTTAGCCGAGCAGTACTTC. Its protein is CASSAKGHSLAEQYF.